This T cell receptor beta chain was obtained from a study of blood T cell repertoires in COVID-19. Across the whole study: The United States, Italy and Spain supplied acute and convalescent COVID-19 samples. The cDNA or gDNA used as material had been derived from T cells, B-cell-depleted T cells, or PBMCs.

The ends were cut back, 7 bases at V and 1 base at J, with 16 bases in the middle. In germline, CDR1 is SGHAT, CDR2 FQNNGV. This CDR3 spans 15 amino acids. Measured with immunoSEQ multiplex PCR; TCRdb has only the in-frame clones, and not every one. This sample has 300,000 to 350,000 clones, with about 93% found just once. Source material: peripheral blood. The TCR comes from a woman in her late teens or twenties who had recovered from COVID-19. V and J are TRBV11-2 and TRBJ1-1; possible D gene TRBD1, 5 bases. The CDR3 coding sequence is TGTGCCAGCATCCCTGGGGTCAGGGAGAACACTGAAGCTTTCTTT. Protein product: CASIPGVRENTEAFF.